The 18 T cell receptor beta chains below were found in one sample sequenced in a study of blood T cells in healthy people across ages. A second about 6 to 12 cycle PCR used barcoded and J-beta primers. A single record per CDR3 protein comes from TCRdb applying MiXCR to the 5' RACE reads. This sample has roughly 800,000 distinct CDR3 sequences; more than 45% occur once, and the top ten carry approximately 23%. The sequenced sample was blood. Receptors were obtained from a man younger than 40 in good health.

This clonotype was observed a handful of times. This sequence joins TRBV10-3 and TRBJ2-7, with D possibly being TRBD1 (6 bases). V was cut by 0 bases and J by 2 bases, with 8 bases left in between. This CDR3 contains 14 residues. From germline, CDR1 is ENHRY and CDR2 SYGVKD. The CDR3, as DNA: TGTGCCATCAGTGAGTCCGGACAGACCTACGAGCAGTACTTC. It specifies CAISESGQTYEQYF.

This clonotype was detected only a few times. The chain joins TRBV7-2 to TRBJ2-1; either TRBD1 or TRBD2 may supply D (5 bases each). This CDR3 comprises 17 residues. The V end lost 6 bases, the J end lost 1 base, and 19 bases lay between the germline ends. From germline, CDR1 is SGHTA and CDR2 FQGNSA. CDR3: CASSVYGTHASYNEQFF. The CDR3 bases are TGTGCCAGCAGTGTATACGGGACGCACGCTTCCTACAATGAGCAGTTCTTC.

The chain links TRBV5-1 to TRBJ1-2; D not resolved. CDR1 and CDR2 from the germline V gene are SGHRS and YFSETQ. V gave up 2 bases and J gave up 6 bases, with 14 bases separating them. CDR3 length: 14 amino acids. The CDR3 here is CASSFLREADGYTF. As DNA, the CDR3 is TGCGCCAGCAGCTTCTTACGGGAGGCGGATGGCTACACCTTC.

This rearrangement joins TRBV6-5 to TRBJ1-6, with TRBD1 matching 7 bases. With 0 bases clipped from V and 9 bases from J, the junction kept 14 bases outside the gene matches. This CDR3 is built from 18 residues. The germline CDR1 and CDR2 sequences are MNHEY and SVGAGI. This chain's CDR3 is CASSYSISDRAAGSPLHF. In nucleotides, the CDR3 is TGTGCCAGCAGTTACTCGATTTCCGACAGGGCGGCGGGTTCACCCCTCCACTTT.

This clonotype came up many times. The chain has TRBV3-1 and TRBJ2-5, with D perhaps TRBD1 (6 bases). This CDR3 has 14 residues. V lost 0 bases and J 3 bases, leaving 8 bases between the germline ends. Germline V gene sequence: CDR1 LGHDT, CDR2 YNNKEL (reference sequence). Written as DNA, the CDR3 is TGTGCCAGCAGCCAAGAGGACAGCAAAGAGACCCAGTACTTC. Its translation is CASSQEDSKETQYF.

This clonotype occurred once. The gene calls are TRBV7-9 and TRBJ2-4; D perhaps matches TRBD2 (7 bases). The end of the DNA is better explained by TRBJ2-7, so the J call may be wrong. This CDR3 comprises 15 residues. Looked up from germline, CDR1 is SEHNR and CDR2 is FQNEAQ (reference sequence). CDR3 sequence: CASSPAWGGLNEQYF. The DNA for the CDR3 is TGTGCCAGCAGCCCCGCGTGGGGGGGCTTGAACGAGCAGTACTTC.

The rearrangement links TRBV20-1 to TRBJ1-1; 8 bases line up with TRBD1. This CDR3 comprises 15 residues. Germline CDR1 and CDR2: DFQATT and SNEGSKA (reference sequence). Trimming at V came to 5 bases and at J to 5 bases, leaving 13 bases not matched to a gene. The CDR3 DNA sequence: TGCAGTGCTTTGGACAGGGTGGGCTCCTGGACTGAAGCTTTCTTT. This translates into CSALDRVGSWTEAFF.

This rearrangement joins TRBV20-1 to TRBJ1-6; D is perhaps TRBD1 (6 bases). This CDR3 comprises 14 residues. The V gene lost 3 bases and the J gene lost 9 bases, with 15 bases spanning the gap. CDR1 and CDR2 (germline): DFQATT, SNEGSKA (reference sequence). Here the CDR3 DNA reads TGCAGTGCTAGTTCTGCAGGGGTAGTTTCACCCCTCCACTTT. Its protein product is CSASSAGVVSPLHF.

The V gene is TRBV20-1, the J gene TRBJ2-3; the D gene is possibly TRBD1 (5 bases). Germline CDR1 reads DFQATT; CDR2 reads SNEGSKA (reference sequence). The CDR3 sequence is 15 residues long. Trimming removed 0 bases from V and 3 bases from J, with 13 bases in between. CDR3: CSARDRERGTDTQYF. DNA of the CDR3: TGCAGTGCTAGAGACAGGGAAAGGGGTACAGATACGCAGTATTTT.

V is TRBV6-6 and J is TRBJ2-4, with D possibly being TRBD1 or TRBD2 (5 bases each). Judging by the DNA end, TRBJ2-7 fits better; the J call may be wrong. Germline V gives CDR1 MNHNY, CDR2 SVGAGI (reference sequence). This CDR3 is 13 amino acids long. The CDR3 spells CASSNGASYEQYF. The CDR3 region has the DNA TGTGCCAGCAGTAACGGGGCCAGCTACGAGCAGTACTTC.

The chain joins TRBV14 to TRBJ2-5, with D maybe TRBD1 (6 bases). The J call may be wrong; the DNA end is better matched by TRBJ2-7. CDR1 SGHDN and CDR2 FVKESK come from the germline V gene. The CDR3 covers 14 residues. DNA for the CDR3: TGTGCCAGCAGCTTCGCGACAGGACTCTCCGAGCAGTACTTC. Its translation: CASSFATGLSEQYF.

V and J are TRBV11-2 and TRBJ2-7; D is ambiguous. Germline CDR1 and CDR2: SGHAT and FQNNGV. CDR3 size: 16 residues. Trimming removed 0 bases from V and 3 bases from J, with 15 bases in between. The DNA for the CDR3 is TGTGCCAGCAGCTTAGATCTAAAGTACGGGCTCTACGAGCAGTACTTC. Translation: CASSLDLKYGLYEQYF.

The table lists this clonotype with many counts. V is TRBV20-1 and J is TRBJ2-7; D unclear. This CDR3 has 15 residues. Germline CDR1 and CDR2: DFQATT and SNEGSKA (reference sequence). V was trimmed by 6 bases and J by 2 bases, leaving 20 bases between them. As DNA, the CDR3 is TGCAGTGCCTTTCCTGGCTCCCAGCAGCCCTACGAGCAGTACTTC. This codes for CSAFPGSQQPYEQYF.

This clonotype turned up a few times. The chain is built from TRBV29-1 and TRBJ2-3; 9 bases match TRBD1. Germline CDR1 is SQVTM and CDR2 is ANQGSEA. The V segment lost 5 bases and the J segment 2 bases; nucleotides outside the gene matches: 8. The CDR3 is made up of 15 amino acids. The CDR3 DNA follows: TGCAGCGTTCGGGGGTGGGACAGGGTCACAGATACGCAGTATTTT. It yields the protein CSVRGWDRVTDTQYF.

The chain uses TRBV10-2 and TRBJ2-7; D may correspond to TRBD1 or TRBD2 (6 bases each). Germline V gene lookup returns CDR1 WSHSY and CDR2 SAAADI. With 6 bases removed from V and 2 bases from J, the gap between germline ends came to 14 bases. The CDR3 runs 14 residues. CDR3 DNA sequence: TGCGCCAGCAGCGGTCGGGGGCTGCCCTACGAGCAGTACTTC. As protein: CASSGRGLPYEQYF.

The chain is built from TRBV7-9 and TRBJ2-5, with D perhaps TRBD2 (6 bases). Trimming left V 5 bases short and J 2 bases short, with 18 bases between. This CDR3 contains 16 residues. CDR1 and CDR2 (germline): SEHNR, FQNEAQ (reference sequence). Written as DNA, the CDR3 is TGTGCCAGCAGCCCCCCGAACGGGAGAGAGCAAGAGACCCAGTACTTC. Encoded protein: CASSPPNGREQETQYF. The full variable domain, in which reference TRBV7-9 and TRBJ2-5 provide the parts outside the CDR3, is DTGVSQNPRHKITKRGQNVTFRCDPISEHNRLYWYRQTLGQGPEFLTYFQNEAQLEKSRLLSDRFSAERPKGSFSTLEIQRTEQGDSAMYLCASSPPNGREQETQYFGPGTRLLVL.

This rearrangement joins TRBV7-2 to TRBJ2-1, with 15 bases that match TRBD2. Germline CDR1 SGHTA, CDR2 FQGNSA. Trimming cost V 4 bases and J 4 bases; bases outside gene matches: 8. CDR3 length: 18 amino acids. The CDR3 nucleotides are TGTGCCAGCAGCTCCGGACTAGCGGGAGGGCGGGGGTACAATGAGCAGTTCTTC. Its translation is CASSSGLAGGRGYNEQFF.

The rearrangement uses TRBV4-2 and TRBJ1-2; D is unclear. The CDR3 runs 17 residues. Between the trimmed V and J ends, which lost 0 bases and 6 bases, there was a span of 20 bases. Germline lookup yields CDR1 LGHNA and CDR2 YNFKEQ. CDR3 sequence reads: CASSQESTAIREDGYTF. CDR3 nucleotides: TGTGCCAGCAGCCAAGAGAGTACCGCAATAAGGGAGGATGGCTACACCTTC.